The 19 T cell receptor beta chains below come from one sample, sequenced in a study of PD-1 blockade in classical Hodgkin lymphoma. Time point indicated: cycle 4 day 1 (C4D1), after more than 5 weeks of nivolumab. No patient escaped relapse after autologous stem cell transplantation, and brentuximab vedotin exposure varied. Isolation of CD8+ T cells from thawed PBMCs used magnetic negative selection. Clones were sequenced by immunoSEQ multiplex PCR, and TCRdb holds only the in-frame ones, with some missing. The sample carries approximately 6,300 clones, 73% recorded once. The source material was CD8+ T cells from blood, sampled before the fourth cycle of nivolumab. The source is a human donor with classical Hodgkin lymphoma.

V and J are TRBV7-9 and TRBJ2-2, with a weak D call TRBD1 (5 bases). CDR3 length: 13 residues. The V end was cut by 1 base, the J end by 7 bases, with 7 bases between. The germline gives CDR1 SEHNR, CDR2 FQNEAQ (reference sequence). CDR3 region: CASSLVDSGELFF. The CDR3 bases are TGTGCCAGCAGCTTAGTCGACAGCGGGGAGCTGTTTTTT.

The rearrangement joins TRBV29-1 to TRBJ2-2, with D possibly TRBD1 on 6 matching bases. With 3 bases removed from V and 6 bases from J, the gap between germline ends came to 17 bases. Germline lookup yields CDR1 SQVTM and CDR2 ANQGSEA. This CDR3 has 15 amino acids. In DNA form, the CDR3 reads TGCAGCGTTGACGGGCTTGAGGGGGTCTCCGGGGAGCTGTTTTTT. Its protein is CSVDGLEGVSGELFF.

This sequence joins TRBV9 and TRBJ2-3, with 8 bases lining up with TRBD2. Germline-derived CDR1 and CDR2 are SGDLS and YYNGEE. J was trimmed by 4 bases and V by 3 bases; bases with no gene match: 4. The length of the CDR3 is 14 residues. CDR3 in amino acids: CASSAGTRPDTQYF. Written as DNA, the CDR3 is TGTGCCAGCAGCGCCGGGACTAGACCAGATACGCAGTATTTT.

J is TRBJ2-7 and V is TRBV15, with 7 bases identical to TRBD1. Germline V gene lookup returns CDR1 LNHNV and CDR2 YYDKDF (reference sequence). The CDR3 length is 15 residues. The ends lost 5 bases at V and 0 bases at J; junction bases unmatched: 7. The CDR3 nucleotides are TGTGCCACCAGCGGCAACAGGGGATCCTCCTACGAGCAGTACTTC. It is translated as CATSGNRGSSYEQYF.

CDR3 DNA sequence: TGTGCCAGCAGTTTAGGACGGTCCCTCTACGAGCAGTACTTC. Its protein product is CASSLGRSLYEQYF. The rearrangement uses TRBV27 and TRBJ2-7; D uncertain. The V and J ends lost 2 bases and 3 bases respectively, with 11 bases between them. The CDR3 has 14 amino acids. Per germline, CDR1 MNHEY and CDR2 SMNVEV (reference sequence).

This chain links TRBV2 with TRBJ2-5; D might be TRBD1 (6 bases). Trimming cost V 5 bases and J 2 bases, with 12 bases left between them. The CDR3 extends over 14 amino acids. Germline CDR1 is SNHLY and CDR2 is FYNNEI. CDR3 bases: TGTGCCAGCAGTCCGGGACACCAACAAGAGACCCAGTACTTC. Amino acid sequence: CASSPGHQQETQYF.

In its sample, this clone was seen a few times. The chain joins TRBV11-2 to TRBJ1-2, with no clear D. V lost 0 bases to trimming and J lost 4 bases, with 15 bases between them. This CDR3 contains 16 residues. In germline, CDR1 is SGHAT, CDR2 FQNNGV. The chain's CDR3 is CASSLDGLGPLYGYTF. Here the CDR3 DNA reads TGTGCCAGCAGCTTAGATGGTTTAGGGCCCCTCTATGGCTACACCTTC.

This rearrangement joins TRBV28 to TRBJ1-2, with unresolved D. Germline CDR1 MDHEN, CDR2 SYDVKM. The CDR3 runs 14 residues. Trimming removed 3 bases at V and 4 bases at J, with 12 bases between. CDR3 sequence reads: CASSFSGGRYGYTF. DNA for the CDR3: TGTGCCAGCAGTTTTTCGGGAGGGCGCTATGGCTACACCTTC.

The chain joins TRBV5-1 to TRBJ1-2; D remains ambiguous. Germline V gives CDR1 SGHRS, CDR2 YFSETQ. The V gene lost 2 bases and the J gene lost 6 bases, with 23 bases spanning the gap. This CDR3 is built from 17 residues. The CDR3 region is CASSLFGSSSSSHGYTF. CDR3 sequence (DNA): TGCGCCAGCAGCTTATTCGGGAGCAGCTCTTCCTCCCATGGCTACACCTTC.

V and J are TRBV18 and TRBJ2-5, with 12 bases matching TRBD2. The ends lost 3 bases at V and 7 bases at J; junction bases unmatched: 12. The CDR3 is made up of 17 amino acids. Germline CDR1 is KGHSH and CDR2 is LQKENI. DNA for the CDR3: TGTGCCAGCTCACCCTATATGACTAGCGGGAGATCCGGGACCCAGTACTTC. This codes for CASSPYMTSGRSGTQYF.

V is TRBV6-1 and J is TRBJ1-1; TRBD1 matches at 7 bases. V shed 2 bases, J shed 1 base, and the junction held 1 base outside the gene matches. Germline V gene sequence: CDR1 MNHNS, CDR2 SASEGT. The CDR3 loop spans 14 amino acids. The CDR3 sequence: CASSEWTGNTEAFF. CDR3 coding DNA: TGTGCCAGCAGTGAATGGACAGGGAACACTGAAGCTTTCTTT.

The chain has TRBV7-3 and TRBJ1-6; TRBD1 matches 8 bases. Per germline, CDR1 SGHTA and CDR2 FQGTGA. The CDR3 is made up of 13 amino acids. The trim removed 10 bases at V and 6 bases at J, leaving 5 bases unmatched. The CDR3 DNA follows: TGTGCCACCGCCGACAGGGGTAATTCACCCCTCCACTTT. Translating it yields CATADRGNSPLHF.

The chain joins TRBV19 to TRBJ2-7; D tentatively fits TRBD1 or TRBD2 (5 bases each). V gave up 10 bases and J gave up 3 bases, with 19 bases separating them. The CDR3 covers 14 residues. Germline V lookup: CDR1 LNHDA, CDR2 SQIVND (reference sequence). The CDR3 coding sequence is TGTGCCAAAAGAGGGGAGAACGGGATCTACGAGCAGTACTTC. This codes for CAKRGENGIYEQYF.

The V gene is TRBV5-1, the J gene TRBJ1-4; a possible D gene is TRBD1 (6 bases). V was clipped by 3 bases and J by 8 bases, with 14 bases between them. The germline V gene encodes CDR1 SGHRS and CDR2 YFSETQ. This CDR3 has 14 amino acids. CDR3 loop: CASSWKQGQEKLFF. CDR3 sequence (DNA): TGCGCCAGCAGCTGGAAACAGGGTCAGGAAAAACTGTTTTTT. Full variable domain (outside the CDR3, taken from reference TRBV5-1 and TRBJ1-4): KAGVTQTPRYLIKTRGQQVTLSCSPISGHRSVSWYQQTPGQGLQFLFEYFSETQRNKGNFPGRFSGRQFSNSRSEMNVSTLELGDSALYLCASSWKQGQEKLFFGSGTQLSVL.

V usage is TRBV28 and J usage is TRBJ2-3; D gene uncertain. From germline, CDR1 is MDHEN and CDR2 SYDVKM. CDR3 length equals 14 residues. V was cut by 7 bases and J by 2 bases, with 13 bases left in between. CDR3 sequence (DNA): TGTGCCAGCACCCTACGGTTAAACACAGATACGCAGTATTTT. Encoded protein: CASTLRLNTDTQYF.

The genes are TRBV27 and TRBJ2-1; D is perhaps TRBD2 (6 bases). The CDR3 has 15 amino acids. Trimming removed 6 bases from V and 7 bases from J, with 19 bases in between. CDR1 MNHEY and CDR2 SMNVEV come from the germline V gene (reference sequence). The CDR3 region has the DNA TGTGCCAGCAGGCTCGAGGTGGGAGGCTGGAATGAGCAGTTCTTC. Translating it yields CASRLEVGGWNEQFF.

This chain uses TRBV4-3 with TRBJ2-7; D unclear. V was cut by 6 bases and J by 5 bases, with 17 bases left in between. Germline values: CDR1 LGHNA, CDR2 YSLEER. The CDR3 is 14 amino acids. CDR3 in amino acids: CASSLRQVGNEQYF. CDR3 nucleotides: TGCGCCAGCAGTCTACGGCAGGTTGGGAACGAGCAGTACTTC.

This rearrangement joins TRBV28 to TRBJ2-5; D is unclear. Germline V CDR1 and CDR2: MDHEN, SYDVKM. V lost 1 base, J lost 2 bases, and 29 bases lay in between. This CDR3 is built from 21 residues. The CDR3 sequence is CASSLSTDQAAKISGQETQYF. In DNA, the CDR3 is TGTGCCAGCAGTTTATCTACTGACCAGGCAGCGAAGATCTCTGGGCAAGAGACCCAGTACTTC.

This clone was observed a few times. The V and J genes are TRBV30 and TRBJ1-2, with TRBD1 matching over 9 bases. V shed 2 bases, J shed 8 bases, and the junction held 9 bases outside the gene matches. This CDR3 comprises 14 residues. CDR1 is GTSNPN, CDR2 SVGIG, per germline (reference sequence). CDR3 region: CAWSTGTGLSGYTF. In DNA form, the CDR3 reads TGTGCCTGGAGTACCGGGACAGGGCTATCCGGCTACACCTTC.